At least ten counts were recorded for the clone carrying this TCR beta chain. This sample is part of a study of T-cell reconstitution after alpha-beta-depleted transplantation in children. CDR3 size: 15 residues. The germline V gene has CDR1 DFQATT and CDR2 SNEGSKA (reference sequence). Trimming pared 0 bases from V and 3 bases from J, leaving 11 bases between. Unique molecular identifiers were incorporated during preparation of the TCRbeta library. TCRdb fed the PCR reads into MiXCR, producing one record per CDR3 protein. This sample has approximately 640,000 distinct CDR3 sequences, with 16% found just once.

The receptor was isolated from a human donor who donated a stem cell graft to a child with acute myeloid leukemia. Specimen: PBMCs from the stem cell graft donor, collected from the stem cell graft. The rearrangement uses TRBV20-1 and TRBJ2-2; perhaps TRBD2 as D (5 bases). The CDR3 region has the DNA TGCAGTGCTAGAGATTGGCAGGAGGACACCGGGGAGCTGTTTTTT. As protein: CSARDWQEDTGELFF.